Listed here is a single TCR delta chain. This clone was recorded a few times. The antigen this receptor binds is unknown. One base away there is no much larger clone; base qualities are not given. Via the germline V gene, CDR1 is GEAIGNYY and CDR2 EKD. The germline V and J ends show losses of 0 bases and 0 bases respectively, and no gene match explains 4 bases of the junction. Measured from the cysteine to the phenylalanine, the CDR3 is 18 residues long. Left in the record is the CDR3 DNA by itself, 54 bases read in frame from the first base. The source of the sample is a study of TRDV2 sequences in healthy donors (TCRdb year 2020). Regarding the research as a whole: Some 19 single-cell-derived gamma9delta2 T cell clones spanning the full range of antitumor activity were TCR-sequenced and traced within the bulk repertoire. Results the study describes overall, beyond this receptor: TCRdelta clonotypes of several highly reactive clones appeared rare, being undetectable in the bulk sequencing data of their donors. Observed TCRdelta repertoires were highly focused, yet clonotype frequency did not correlate with antitumor functional potential of the respective clone.

Bulk sequencing of complete TCR delta chain (Vdelta2) repertoires was used to follow how often functionally characterized gamma9delta2 T cell clones occurred. The Dutch blood bank supplied purchased peripheral blood from anonymous healthy donors. gamma9delta2 T cells analyzed in the study originated from peripheral blood of healthy donors. The library relied on PCR. TCRdb records Illumina MiSeq as the sequencer. Turning to the authors' computational methods: In reporting clonotype frequencies of the TRDV repertoire, clonotypes with just one read were left out. TCRdb reanalyzed the public reads with the CATT caller, and identical DNA sequences were merged afterwards. In this record, the V and J calls reflect TCRdb's handling and not the investigators' own analysis. Across this sample there are under 2,500 delta-chain clones, with more than 60% seen only once. Of the sample, around 14% is held by the ten largest clones.

The source is a human donor in good health. The V and J genes are TRDV2 and TRDJ3, with TRDD3 matching 7 junction bases. Sequenced material: Vd2+ gamma-delta T cells from blood. Per the publication, the cell subset or site label means: TCR Vdelta2-expressing (gamma9delta2) T cells. The CDR3 reads CACDTWGTSSWDTRQMFF. The nucleotide sequence reads as follows: TGTGCCTGTGACACCTGGGGGACCAGCTCCTGGGACACCCGACAGATGTTTTTC.